The present T cell receptor (beta chain) was sequenced within a study of CD4 T cells in relation to SARS-CoV-2 and coronaviruses. Overall study context: The restricting HLA molecule for shared crossreactive spike epitopes was mapped.

Study findings and constraints: Around two thirds of donors had memory CD4+ clonotypes crossrecognizing SARS-CoV-2 and common cold coronavirus spike.

The unexposed donors gave CD4+ T cells in 2011-2018, prior to COVID-19. CD4+ T cells were isolated from the cells after nine to eleven days of culture. A remark on this clone: Its matching antigen is unknown.

Germline CDR1 and CDR2: SEHNR and FQNEAQ (reference sequence). CDR3 size: 14 residues. V gave up 1 base and J gave up 7 bases, with 11 bases separating them. Clones were read by immunoSEQ multiplex PCR, and TCRdb kept only the in-frame ones, dropping some. The data show about 25,000 clones, about three quarters seen once. Sequenced sample: CD4+ T cells from PBMCs, cultured in vitro. The TCR comes from a human donor in good health. J is TRBJ2-1 and V is TRBV7-9; D is tentatively TRBD1 or TRBD2 (5 bases each). CDR3 protein: CASSLVGGVNEQFF. The CDR3 DNA reads TGTGCCAGCAGCTTAGTTGGGGGTGTGAATGAGCAGTTCTTC.